This section outlines one T cell receptor beta chain sequence together with its context. Its antigen is still unknown. These data originate in a study of cytomegalovirus exposure and HLA in healthy donors. Study-wide points: Later on, an analysis tied over 15,000 TCR beta sequences to HLA alleles at 0.05 false discovery rate. In most subjects, TCR beta sequences reportedly gave accurate predictions of HLA-A and HLA-B alleles.

The V and J ends lost 3 bases and 0 bases, in that order; junction bases with no gene match: 3. Looked up from germline, CDR1 is WNHNN and CDR2 is SYGVQD (reference sequence). The CDR3 length is 15 residues. This PCR relied on a set of 60 Vbeta primers and 13 Jbeta primers. Clones were sequenced by immunoSEQ multiplex PCR, and TCRdb holds only the in-frame ones, with some missing. The sample lists about 170,000 clones, 84% occurring once. This TCR was sampled from a boy aged 2 to 10 in good health and CMV-seronegative. Sequenced sample: PBMCs. This rearrangement joins TRBV10-1 to TRBJ2-3, with 7 bases fitting TRBD2. The CDR3 region is CASSDRGVSTDTQYF. CDR3 in DNA: TGCGCCAGCAGTGACCGGGGGGTGAGCACAGATACGCAGTATTTT.